A single sample is the source of the 22 T cell receptor beta chains below, sequenced in a study of PD-1 blockade in classical Hodgkin lymphoma. Sequencing used immunoSEQ multiplex PCR; TCRdb keeps in-frame clones, though not all of them. The sample lists 100,000 or so clones, roughly nine tenths occurring once. The time point is: cycle 4 day 1 (C4D1), after 5 to 7 weeks of nivolumab. Brentuximab vedotin exposure varied among the patients, all of whom had relapsed after autologous stem cell transplantation. This sample comprised peripheral blood mononuclear cells (PBMCs), obtained before the fourth cycle of nivolumab. The origin of the receptors is a human donor with classical Hodgkin lymphoma.

V and J are TRBV5-4 and TRBJ2-5; D might be TRBD2 (6 bases). Between the trimmed V and J ends, which lost 0 bases and 5 bases, there was a span of 11 bases. Germline CDR1 SGHNT, CDR2 YYREEE (reference sequence). CDR3 size: 14 residues. The CDR3 DNA reads as TGTGCCAGCAGCTTGGGATGGGGGGACGAGACCCAGTACTTC. Its protein is CASSLGWGDETQYF.

The V and J genes are TRBV28 and TRBJ1-5, with 9 nucleotides matching TRBD1. The V and J ends lost 3 bases and 2 bases, in that order; junction bases with no gene match: 5. Germline CDR1 reads MDHEN; CDR2 reads SYDVKM. The CDR3 is 16 amino acids. The CDR3 protein is CASSLRGQGRNQPQHF. The DNA for the CDR3 is TGTGCCAGCAGTTTGAGGGGACAGGGTCGCAATCAGCCCCAGCATTTT.

This clone has just one count. This chain joins TRBV7-2 and TRBJ1-1; D gene ambiguous. Germline assignment: CDR1 SGHTA and CDR2 FQGNSA. The germline V and J ends were trimmed by 6 bases and 1 base, with 18 bases remaining between them. The CDR3 has 16 amino acids. The DNA for the CDR3 is TGTGCCAGCAGTTTGGGTTCTAGGGTCGGGAACACTGAAGCTTTCTTT. It encodes CASSLGSRVGNTEAFF.

This clone was observed a few times. V gene TRBV30 combines with J gene TRBJ2-7; 8 bases agree with TRBD2. CDR1 is GTSNPN and CDR2 is SVGIG in the germline V gene (reference sequence). The CDR3 spans 14 residues. Trimming removed 1 base from V and 2 bases from J; junction bases left unmatched: 4. The CDR3 is CAWSGFSGAYEQYF. For the CDR3, the DNA is TGTGCCTGGAGTGGGTTTAGCGGGGCCTACGAGCAGTACTTC.

J is TRBJ2-1 and V is TRBV30; 7 bases line up with TRBD2. Trimming removed 1 base from V and 6 bases from J; junction bases left unmatched: 6. The CDR3 is 14 amino acids. Germline V CDR1 and CDR2: GTSNPN, SVGIG (reference sequence). CDR3 nucleotide sequence: TGTGCCTGGAGTGGCGGGAGAGGAGCCAATGAGCAGTTCTTC. Translated, it gives CAWSGGRGANEQFF.

The CDR3 DNA reads as TGTGCCAGCAGTTTTATTACTGAAGCTTTCTTT. Amino acid sequence: CASSFITEAFF. The chain uses TRBV28 and TRBJ1-1; D unresolved. The CDR3 has 11 amino acids. In germline, CDR1 is MDHEN, CDR2 SYDVKM. Trimming took off 3 bases at V and 5 bases at J, with 4 bases between the two ends.

This chain links TRBV19 with TRBJ2-7; TRBD1 matches 8 bases. Germline lookup yields CDR1 LNHDA and CDR2 SQIVND (reference sequence). This CDR3 spans 12 amino acids. Germline trimming cut 10 bases from V and 3 bases from J; bases unmatched to any gene: 5. CDR3: CATSDRGYEQYF. CDR3 DNA: TGTGCCACTTCCGACAGGGGCTACGAGCAGTACTTC.

This chain links TRBV5-6 with TRBJ1-1; perhaps TRBD1 as D (5 bases). CDR1 SGHDT and CDR2 YYEEEE come from the germline V gene. With 4 bases removed from V and 4 bases from J, the gap between germline ends came to 11 bases. The CDR3 runs to 13 residues. CDR3 sequence reads: CASSRRGGTEAFF. In nucleotides, the CDR3 is TGTGCCAGCAGCCGGCGGGGCGGCACTGAAGCTTTCTTT.

The chain employs TRBV6-1 and TRBJ2-5; 8 positions match TRBD2. V was pared by 8 bases and J by 3 bases, with 11 bases of the junction left unmatched. The CDR3 consists of 15 residues. Germline loops: CDR1 MNHNS, CDR2 SASEGT. The CDR3 here is CASLRGGTREETQYF. The CDR3 nucleotides are TGTGCCAGCCTCCGGGGGGGAACTAGAGAAGAGACCCAGTACTTC.

This sequence joins TRBV7-2 and TRBJ1-1; no definite D call. There are 14 residues in the CDR3. The V gene's germline CDR1 is SGHTA and CDR2 FQGNSA. Trimming stripped 1 base from V and 1 base from J, with 7 bases between. The CDR3 here is CASSLVLANTEAFF. CDR3 sequence (DNA): TGTGCCAGCAGCTTAGTTCTGGCGAACACTGAAGCTTTCTTT.

The rearrangement joins TRBV2 to TRBJ1-1; D is unclear. The V end was cut by 6 bases, the J end by 0 bases, with 11 bases between. Germline assignment: CDR1 SNHLY and CDR2 FYNNEI. The CDR3 length is 14 residues. The CDR3 here is CASSDEVMNTEAFF. As DNA, the CDR3 is TGTGCCAGCAGCGACGAGGTAATGAACACTGAAGCTTTCTTT.

The chain carries TRBV28 and TRBJ1-2, with a weak D call TRBD1 (5 bases). CDR3 length equals 14 residues. CDR1 and CDR2 (germline): MDHEN, SYDVKM. V lost 2 bases and J lost 7, with 14 bases in between. For the CDR3, the DNA is TGTGCCAGCAGTTTAGGGGCAGTGGGGTCTGGCTACACCTTC. It yields the protein CASSLGAVGSGYTF.

The rearrangement joins TRBV13 to TRBJ1-2; TRBD1 is a possible D gene (5 bases). The CDR3 is made up of 14 amino acids. The V gene lost 2 bases and the J gene lost 2 bases, with 9 bases spanning the gap. The germline V gene has CDR1 PRHDT and CDR2 FYEKMQ (reference sequence). This CDR3 reads CASSLLRANYGYTF. CDR3 bases: TGTGCCAGCAGCTTACTCAGGGCAAACTATGGCTACACCTTC.

The chain employs TRBV5-4 and TRBJ2-7; maybe TRBD2 (6 bases). The CDR3 has 15 residues. Per the germline V gene, CDR1 is SGHNT and CDR2 is YYREEE (reference sequence). V shed 0 bases and J shed 2 bases, with 12 bases lying between them. This CDR3 reads CASSLGRGGTYEQYF. The CDR3 nucleotides read TGTGCCAGCAGCTTGGGGAGGGGCGGGACCTACGAGCAGTACTTC.

The sample holds one count of this clone. This rearrangement joins TRBV2 to TRBJ1-2; 10 bases are shared with TRBD1. This CDR3 is built from 13 residues. V shed 9 bases and J 4 bases; nucleotides not matched to a gene: 5. Looked up from germline, CDR1 is SNHLY and CDR2 is FYNNEI. CDR3 in amino acids: CARRGQGGYGYTF. CDR3 sequence (DNA): TGTGCCAGACGAGGACAGGGGGGCTATGGCTACACCTTC.

This clone was seen more than once but under ten times. The rearrangement uses TRBV30 and TRBJ2-3; 7 bases are a match to TRBD1. This CDR3 has 12 amino acids. The J segment lost 6 bases and the V segment lost 2 bases, leaving 2 bases of the junction unmatched. Germline loops: CDR1 GTSNPN, CDR2 SVGIG (reference sequence). The DNA for the CDR3 is TGTGCCTGGAGTCTGGACAGGGATACGCAGTATTTT. Its translation: CAWSLDRDTQYF. Full variable domain (outside the CDR3, taken from reference TRBV30 and TRBJ2-3): SQTIHQWPATLVQPVGSPLSLECTVEGTSNPNLYWYRQAAGRGLQLLFYSVGIGQISSEVPQNLSASRPQDRQFILSSKKLLLSDSGFYLCAWSLDRDTQYFGPGTRLTVL.

A single count supports this clone. This chain links TRBV28 with TRBJ1-1; tentatively, D is TRBD1 (5 bases). Trimming cost V 8 bases and J 1 base, with 11 bases left between them. The CDR3 has 13 residues. The germline gives CDR1 MDHEN, CDR2 SYDVKM. CDR3 DNA sequence: TGTGCCAGCGGGGGGTTTGGGAACACTGAAGCTTTCTTT. Its translation is CASGGFGNTEAFF.

This chain uses TRBV28 with TRBJ1-2, with unresolved D. Trimming took 7 bases from V and 1 from J, leaving 13 bases between them. Germline V gene sequence: CDR1 MDHEN, CDR2 SYDVKM. This CDR3 has 14 residues. This CDR3 is CASTGEALNYGYTF. The CDR3 nucleotides are TGTGCCAGCACTGGAGAGGCCCTTAACTATGGCTACACCTTC.

The chain uses TRBV10-2 and TRBJ2-1; D gene uncertain. Germline lookup yields CDR1 WSHSY and CDR2 SAAADI. The CDR3 covers 12 residues. With 0 bases removed from V and 8 bases from J, the gap between germline ends came to 5 bases. CDR3 in amino acids: CASSESIYEQFF. DNA of the CDR3: TGCGCCAGCAGTGAGTCGATTTATGAGCAGTTCTTC.

The gene calls are TRBV4-3 and TRBJ2-7; D not resolved. Trimming stripped 0 bases from V and 6 bases from J, with 9 bases between. The CDR3 is 13 residues long. Per germline, CDR1 LGHNA and CDR2 YSLEER. CDR3: CASSQDNLAEQYF. The DNA for the CDR3 is TGCGCCAGCAGCCAAGATAATCTCGCCGAGCAGTACTTC.

The V gene is TRBV7-6, the J gene TRBJ1-1, with 8 bases matching TRBD1. The CDR3 totals 14 residues. Germline V gives CDR1 SGHVS, CDR2 FNYEAQ. The V gene end was trimmed by 4 bases and the J gene end by 1 base; junction bases not matched to a gene: 2. This CDR3 is CASSSGTGNTEAFF. The CDR3, as DNA: TGTGCCAGCAGCTCCGGGACAGGGAACACTGAAGCTTTCTTT.

A single count supports this clone. This rearrangement joins TRBV6-5 to TRBJ2-3; D is uncertain. The CDR3 consists of 12 residues. Germline CDR1 is MNHEY and CDR2 is SVGAGI. V dropped 4 bases and J dropped 2 bases, with 4 bases sitting between them. CDR3 DNA sequence: TGTGCCAGCAGTTCCGACACAGATACGCAGTATTTT. Translating it yields CASSSDTDTQYF.